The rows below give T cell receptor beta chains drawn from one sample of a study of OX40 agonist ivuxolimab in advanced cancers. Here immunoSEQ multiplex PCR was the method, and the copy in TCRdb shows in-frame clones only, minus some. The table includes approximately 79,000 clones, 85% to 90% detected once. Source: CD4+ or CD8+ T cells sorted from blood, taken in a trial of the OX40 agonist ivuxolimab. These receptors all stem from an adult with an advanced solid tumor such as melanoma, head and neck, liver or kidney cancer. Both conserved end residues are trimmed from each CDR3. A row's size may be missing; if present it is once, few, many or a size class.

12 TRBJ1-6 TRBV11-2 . ASSLRAYNSPLH
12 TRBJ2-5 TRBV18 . ASSPWTDQETQY
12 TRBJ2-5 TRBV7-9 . ASSSWDGPRAQY
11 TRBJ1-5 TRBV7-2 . ASSLRQDQPQH
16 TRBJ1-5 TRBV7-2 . ASSSNPPTDSSNQPQH
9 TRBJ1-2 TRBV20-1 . SATSGSGYT
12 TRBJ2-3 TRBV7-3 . ASSPRLKTDTQY
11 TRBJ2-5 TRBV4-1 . ASSQVIQETQY
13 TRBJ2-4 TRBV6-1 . ASSEAWQGRNIQY
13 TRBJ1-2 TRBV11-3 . ASSHRGRESYGYT
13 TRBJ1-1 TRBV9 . ASSVQGAVNTEAF
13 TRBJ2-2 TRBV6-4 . ASSRVPANTGELF
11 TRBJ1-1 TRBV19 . ASNWFLNTEAF
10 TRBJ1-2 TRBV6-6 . ASSPDSYGYT
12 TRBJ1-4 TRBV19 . ASSLTGKDEKLF
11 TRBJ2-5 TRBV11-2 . ASRLGNQETQY
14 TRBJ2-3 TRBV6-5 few ASSYSPQGARDTQY
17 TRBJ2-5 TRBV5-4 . ASSLGTSGEVKSQETQY
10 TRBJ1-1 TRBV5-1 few ASSDRAGEAF
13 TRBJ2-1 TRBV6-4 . ASSAGSLEYNEQF
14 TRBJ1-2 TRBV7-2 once ASSLTPKTSDYGYT
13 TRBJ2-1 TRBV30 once AWSVGTSGHNEQF
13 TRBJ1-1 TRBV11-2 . ASSKQQGRGTEAF
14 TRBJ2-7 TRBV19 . ASSKWRGHAFGEQY
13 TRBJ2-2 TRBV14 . ASSHVAANTGELF
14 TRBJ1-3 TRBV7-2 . ASSSQGPLSGNTIY
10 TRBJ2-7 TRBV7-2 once ASSLVRQPPF
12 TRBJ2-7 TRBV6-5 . ASSRDGQYYEQY
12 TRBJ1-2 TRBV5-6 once ASSTGTDLYGYT
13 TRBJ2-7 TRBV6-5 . ASRSSGHLSYEQY
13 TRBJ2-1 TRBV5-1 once ASSGWLAGNNEQF
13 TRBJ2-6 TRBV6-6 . ASLQASPGANVLT
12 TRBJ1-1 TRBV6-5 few ASSYSAGRTEAF
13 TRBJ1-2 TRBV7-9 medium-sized ASSGRRTVRYGYT
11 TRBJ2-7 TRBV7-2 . ASGLQGSDEQY
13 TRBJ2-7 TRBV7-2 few ASSLAFGTTDLQY
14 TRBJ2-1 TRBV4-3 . ASQANEASSYNEQF
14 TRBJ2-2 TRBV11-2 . ASSLQAGTNTGELF
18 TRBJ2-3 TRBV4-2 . ASSQFDRPHLAGPTDTQY
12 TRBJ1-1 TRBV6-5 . ASSYEGRDTEAF
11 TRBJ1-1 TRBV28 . ASSLDGTAEAF
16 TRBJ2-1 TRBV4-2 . ASSQATSGGGGSGEQF
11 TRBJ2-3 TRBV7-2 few ASSGGAADTQY
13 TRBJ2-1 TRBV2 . ASSASSVSYNEQF
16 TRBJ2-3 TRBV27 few ASSLRAPGGPATDTQY
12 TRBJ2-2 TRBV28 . ASTWGGNTGELF
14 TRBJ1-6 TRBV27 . ASSLKGQPINSPLH
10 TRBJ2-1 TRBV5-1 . ASTGGYNEQF